Listed below are T cell receptor beta chains from one sample, sequenced in a study of shared clonotypes between healthy human individuals. TCRdb's table, derived via immunoSEQ multiplex PCR, lists solely in-frame clones and lacks some. The repertoire holds approximately 500,000 clones, with 60% to 80% as singletons. What was sequenced was PBMCs. The origin of the receptors is a middle-aged woman in good health. Some clones in this sample may be carry-over from other donors' samples. CDR3s include the opening cysteine and the closing phenylalanine or tryptophan. The D gene is left open where the match is weak. A row's size may be missing; if present it is once, few, many or a size class.

j_call v_call d_call cdr3_length clone_size cdr3_nt cdr3_aa
TRBJ2-1 TRBV5-4 . 15 . TGTGCCAGCAGCTTGGCCGGGACCGCCTACAATGAGCAGTTCTTC CASSLAGTAYNEQFF
TRBJ2-3 TRBV7-2 TRBD1 12 once TGTGCCAGCAGCCCAGGGGGAGATACGCAGTATTTT CASSPGGDTQYF
TRBJ2-1 TRBV5-6 TRBD1 15 once TGTGCCAGCAGCTTGGCAGGGGGCGATATCAATGAGCAGTTCTTC CASSLAGGDINEQFF
TRBJ2-3 TRBV6-5 . 14 . TGTGCCAGCACCCCGGCAGGGGCCACAGATACGCAGTATTTT CASTPAGATDTQYF
TRBJ2-7 TRBV28 TRBD1 15 . TGTGCCAGCAGCCGCCCGGGACAGGGGATATACGAGCAGTACTTC CASSRPGQGIYEQYF
TRBJ2-7 TRBV2 . 14 . TGTGCCAGCAGTGAAGAGGCACCCGGCTACGAGCAGTACTTC CASSEEAPGYEQYF
TRBJ2-5 TRBV5-1 . 15 . TGCGCCAGCAGCTTGGCTGTCGACGGGGATGGGGCCCAGTACTTC CASSLAVDGDGAQYF
TRBJ2-7 TRBV6-5 TRBD1 15 . TGTGCCAGCAGTTTCTACGTTGGGGACAGCTACGAGCAGTACTTC CASSFYVGDSYEQYF
TRBJ2-7 TRBV29-1 . 13 . TGCAGCGTTCTGATGCAGGGTGCGGGCGAGCAGTACTTC CSVLMQGAGEQYF
TRBJ2-6 TRBV7-4 . 18 once TGTGCCAGCAGCATGGGTCATAGCTCACAAAGTCGGGCCAACGTCCTGACTTTC CASSMGHSSQSRANVLTF
TRBJ2-1 TRBV11-2 TRBD2 16 . TGTGCCAGCAGCTTATATAGGGCTAGCGGACACAATGAGCAGTTCTTC CASSLYRASGHNEQFF
TRBJ2-2 TRBV7-3 TRBD2 18 . TGTGCCAGCAGCATCCCGGGACTAGCGGGAGCGGGGTCCGGGGAGCTGTTTTTT CASSIPGLAGAGSGELFF
TRBJ1-2 TRBV28 TRBD1 15 . TGTGCCAGCAGTAGGACAGGGGGCGACTTCTATGGCTACACCTTC CASSRTGGDFYGYTF
TRBJ2-1 TRBV2 TRBD1 13 . TGTGCCAGCAGTTGGGACAGGGGGTACGAGCAGTTCTTC CASSWDRGYEQFF
TRBJ1-1 TRBV28 . 13 . TGTGCCAGCAGTTTCAAGCAGAACACTGAAGCTTTCTTT CASSFKQNTEAFF
TRBJ2-7 TRBV30 . 13 . TGTGCCTGGAATCGGGGAAGCTCATACGAGCAGTACTTC CAWNRGSSYEQYF
TRBJ2-5 TRBV5-4 . 14 . TGTGCCAGCAGCCCTTGGACAGTCCAAGAGACCCAGTACTTC CASSPWTVQETQYF
TRBJ2-1 TRBV5-6 TRBD2 15 once TGTGCCAGCAGCTTTGCCCTAGCGGGATACAATGAGCAGTTCTTC CASSFALAGYNEQFF
TRBJ2-7 TRBV5-1 TRBD2 19 . TGCGCCAGCAGCTTGGTTAGACTAGCGGGAGGCCCTAGCTCCTACGAGCAGTACTTC CASSLVRLAGGPSSYEQYF
TRBJ2-1 TRBV4-3 . 16 . TGCGCCAGCAGCCAAGATCAACTTCCATCCTACAATGAGCAGTTCTTC CASSQDQLPSYNEQFF
TRBJ2-7 TRBV7-8 . 15 . TGTGCCAGCAGTTTCCTCAGCTACTCACCATACGAGCAGTACTTC CASSFLSYSPYEQYF
TRBJ1-4 TRBV18 . 13 . TGTGCCAGCTCACCTCAGGGTTTTGAAAAACTGTTTTTT CASSPQGFEKLFF
TRBJ2-3 TRBV6-6 TRBD1 16 . TGTGCCAGCAGAAAGCCGGGACAGGGAAGCACAGATACGCAGTATTTT CASRKPGQGSTDTQYF
TRBJ1-5 TRBV7-2 TRBD1 14 . TGTGCCAGCAGCTCACAGGGGGTCAATCAGCCCCAGCATTTT CASSSQGVNQPQHF
TRBJ1-2 TRBV15 TRBD1 16 . TGTGCCACCAGCAGGGACAGGGGCCTTTCTAACTATGGCTACACCTTC CATSRDRGLSNYGYTF
TRBJ2-3 TRBV7-3 TRBD2 18 . TGTGCCAGCAGCTTATTTTTCAATGGGCTAGCGGCCACAGATACGCAGTATTTT CASSLFFNGLAATDTQYF
TRBJ2-1 TRBV9 . 14 . TGTGCCAGCAGCGACCGGGAGCCTTACAATGAGCAGTTCTTC CASSDREPYNEQFF
TRBJ2-5 TRBV6-6 TRBD2 16 . TGTGCCAGCAGTTACTCAAAGACTAGCGGGGGGGAGACCCAGTACTTC CASSYSKTSGGETQYF
TRBJ2-7 TRBV28 TRBD2 14 . TGTGCCAGCAGGGTTAGGCTAGCGGGAGCGTCACAGTACTTC CASRVRLAGASQYF
TRBJ2-6 TRBV28 . 15 . TGTGCCAGCAGTTTATTAGAGTCTGGGGCCAACGTCCTGACTTTC CASSLLESGANVLTF
TRBJ2-2 TRBV9 TRBD2 16 . TGTGCCAGCAGCGTAGAGGGACTAGTGAACACCGGGGAGCTGTTTTTT CASSVEGLVNTGELFF
TRBJ1-5 TRBV6-6 TRBD1 14 . TGTGCCAGCAAAACAGGGGGCGCAGAACAGCCCCAGCATTTT CASKTGGAEQPQHF
TRBJ2-7 TRBV7-3 TRBD1 15 . TGTGCCAGCAGCTTAAGTGACAGGGACTCCTACGAGCAGTACTTC CASSLSDRDSYEQYF
TRBJ2-1 TRBV7-3 . 15 . TGTGCCAGCAGCCCCACACCGAGCTCCTACAATGAGCAGTTCTTC CASSPTPSSYNEQFF
TRBJ2-3 TRBV5-1 TRBD2 16 . TGCGCCAGCAGCTTGGGGACTAGCGGGAGTGGAGATACGCAGTATTTT CASSLGTSGSGDTQYF
TRBJ2-2 TRBV7-3 TRBD2 18 . TGTGCCAGCAGCTTCCCAGGACTAGGACCTACGGGGACCGGGGAGCTGTTTTTT CASSFPGLGPTGTGELFF
TRBJ2-1 TRBV30 TRBD2 14 once TGTGCCTGGAATATGGGGGGGACTGCTGGTCGTCTGTTCTTC CAWNMGGTAGRLFF
TRBJ2-7 TRBV4-1 TRBD1 17 . TGCGCCAGCAGCCAAGTGTTCCGTCGACAGGGGAACTACGAGCAGTACTTC CASSQVFRRQGNYEQYF
TRBJ2-1 TRBV4-1 TRBD2 16 . TGCGCCAGCAGCCAAGGGTTAGCGGGAGACTACAATGAGCAGTTCTTC CASSQGLAGDYNEQFF
TRBJ2-1 TRBV19 . 13 few TGTGCCAGTAGTATCGGACTTCTCAATGAGCAGTTCTTC CASSIGLLNEQFF
TRBJ2-3 TRBV7-2 . 15 . TGTGCCAGCAGCTTAGCCTCGGATGGTACAGATACGCAGTATTTT CASSLASDGTDTQYF
TRBJ2-1 TRBV7-2 TRBD2 14 . TGTGCCAGCAGCTTAGTAGCGGGAGGCAATGAGCAGTTCTTC CASSLVAGGNEQFF
TRBJ1-2 TRBV20-1 . 11 once TGCAGTGTGGGAGGGAACTATGGCTACACCTTC CSVGGNYGYTF
TRBJ2-2 TRBV6-1 TRBD1 13 . TGTGCCAGCAGCCAGACAGGGGCCGGGGAGCTGTTTTTT CASSQTGAGELFF
TRBJ1-1 TRBV5-1 TRBD1 15 few TGCGCCAGCAGCGCCACAGGGGTTGCGAACACTGAAGCTTTCTTT CASSATGVANTEAFF